This TCR beta chain appears in the sequencing data of a study of beta chain features in type 1 diabetes. Investigators reverse transcribed all isolated RNA, so they sequenced expressed TCRB transcripts. Assay: immunoSEQ multiplex PCR; the TCRdb copy retains only in-frame clones and omits some. The sample lists almost 350,000 clones, 7.5% to 9% occurring once. The CDR3 is made up of 16 amino acids. The ends were cut back, 6 bases at V and 1 base at J, with 20 bases in the middle. CDR1 and CDR2 from the germline V gene are SQVTM and ANQGSEA. This sequence originates from a young woman in good health. The chain recombines TRBV29-1 with TRBJ2-3; D is ambiguous. Sequenced: central memory CD4+ T cells from blood. This chain's CDR3 is CSVLVGIVQGTDTQYF. The CDR3 DNA reads as TGCAGCGTCCTGGTGGGTATAGTTCAGGGCACAGATACGCAGTATTTT.